These T cell receptor beta chains were read from a single sample in a study of blood T cell repertoires in COVID-19. Some clones are missing from TCRdb's copy, which holds only in-frame ones; the method was immunoSEQ multiplex PCR. The profile shows some 400,000 clones, around 90% of them singletons. Sequenced input: peripheral blood. The receptors here all came from a young man with active or convalescent COVID-19. The CDR3 runs from the conserved cysteine through the conserved F or W. A D gene is named only where the DNA matches it firmly. Clone size is stated in some rows and not others, as once, few, many or a class when expanded.

V,size,length,D,J,DNA,CDR3
TRBV6-1,-,14,-,TRBJ1-2,TGTGCCAGCAGTGAAGGTGACACTAACTATGGCTACACCTTC,CASSEGDTNYGYTF
TRBV28,-,13,-,TRBJ2-1,TGTGCCAGCAGTTTGTGGCCATACAATGAGCAGTTCTTC,CASSLWPYNEQFF
TRBV5-6,once,14,TRBD2,TRBJ2-7,TGTGCCACCTCGGGACTAGCGGGTTCCTACGAGCAGTACTTC,CATSGLAGSYEQYF
TRBV7-9,few,14,-,TRBJ1-2,TGTGCCAGCAGCCTAGGGGCAGGGAACTATGGCTACACCTTC,CASSLGAGNYGYTF
TRBV5-1,-,14,TRBD2,TRBJ2-7,TGCGCCAGCACTCTTGCGGGGGGTAGCGGCGAGCAGTACTTC,CASTLAGGSGEQYF
TRBV13,-,15,-,TRBJ2-2,TGTGCCAGCAGCTTTAGGACAAAGAACACCGGGGAGCTGTTTTTT,CASSFRTKNTGELFF
TRBV29-1,once,13,-,TRBJ2-7,TGCAGCGTTGAGTCGAGGAGCTCCTACGAGCAGTACTTC,CSVESRSSYEQYF
TRBV19,-,17,TRBD2,TRBJ2-2,TGTGCCAGTCGGGTTAGGGGACTAGCGGGGTTCACCGGGGAGCTGTTTTTT,CASRVRGLAGFTGELFF
TRBV11-3,once,15,-,TRBJ2-7,TGTGCCAGCAGCTTAGAGATGGAGGGCAGGAAAGAGCAGTACTTC,CASSLEMEGRKEQYF
TRBV7-7,-,15,TRBD1,TRBJ2-5,TGTGCTAGCAGCTTACGGGACAGCTATTTCGAGACCCAGTACTTC,CASSLRDSYFETQYF
TRBV5-6,-,16,TRBD2,TRBJ2-5,TGTGCCAGCAGCCTCGGGGGTAGCGGGCCCCAAGAGACCCAGTACTTC,CASSLGGSGPQETQYF
TRBV5-1,-,16,TRBD1,TRBJ1-3,TGCGCCAGCAGTTTATACGACAGGGACAGTGGAAACACCATATATTTT,CASSLYDRDSGNTIYF
TRBV7-7,-,15,TRBD2,TRBJ2-5,TGTGCCAGCAGCCAACATGGACGGGAGGAAGAGACCCAGTACTTC,CASSQHGREEETQYF
TRBV27,-,12,-,TRBJ2-1,TGTGCCAGCAGCCCGGGACAAAATGAGCAGTTCTTC,CASSPGQNEQFF
TRBV6-2/TRBV6-3,-,14,TRBD1,TRBJ2-7,TGTGCCAGCAGCTATGGACAGGGCTCCTACGAGCAGTACTTC,CASSYGQGSYEQYF
TRBV4-1,-,13,-,TRBJ2-7,TGCGCCAGCAGCCAGGGAGGGGGCTACGAGCAGTACTTC,CASSQGGGYEQYF
TRBV11-2,-,17,TRBD1,TRBJ1-2,TGTGCCAGCAGCCTACTTTTGACGGGACAGGGCGCTCCGGGCTACACCTTC,CASSLLLTGQGAPGYTF
TRBV27,few,16,TRBD1,TRBJ2-7,TGTGCCAGCAGTTTATCGTTGGCAGGGGGCTCCTACGAGCAGTACTTC,CASSLSLAGGSYEQYF
TRBV2,-,15,-,TRBJ2-5,TGTGCCAGCAGTGACAGGGGTACGGCCCAAGAGACCCAGTACTTC,CASSDRGTAQETQYF
TRBV27,-,18,-,TRBJ1-5,TGTGCCAGCGATCCGAGACAGGTCCTAAGCTATAGCAATCAGCCCCAGCATTTT,CASDPRQVLSYSNQPQHF
TRBV24-1,once,16,TRBD2,TRBJ2-1,TGTGCCACCAGTGATTTAGCTAGCGGGGGCATGGATGAGCAGTTCTTC,CATSDLASGGMDEQFF
TRBV9,-,12,TRBD1,TRBJ1-1,TGTGCCAGCAGCCGGGACAGGGGGGAAGCTTTCTTT,CASSRDRGEAFF
TRBV18,-,14,-,TRBJ2-2,TGTGCCAGCTCACCGCCAGGAGGCACCGGGGAGCTGTTTTTT,CASSPPGGTGELFF
TRBV5-1,once,18,TRBD2,TRBJ2-3,TGCGCCAGCAGCTCTGATAGCGTAGCGGGGGGGTACACAGATACGCAGTATTTT,CASSSDSVAGGYTDTQYF
TRBV7-9,few,14,-,TRBJ2-7,TGTGCCAGCAGCTTAGCTCAGAAACCCTACGAGCAGTACTTC,CASSLAQKPYEQYF
TRBV19,-,14,TRBD2,TRBJ2-2,TGTGCCTCCCGGGGGGGAGAGGACACCGGGGAGCTGTTTTTT,CASRGGEDTGELFF
TRBV5-4,-,15,-,TRBJ1-5,TGTGCCAGCAGCTTGTACGGGTATAGCAATCAGCCCCAGCATTTT,CASSLYGYSNQPQHF
TRBV5-6,-,16,TRBD2,TRBJ2-7,TGTGCCAGCAGCTTGGTTGGGGTAGCGGGGTACTACGAGCAGTACTTC,CASSLVGVAGYYEQYF
TRBV4-2,-,15,-,TRBJ1-2,TGTGCCAGCAGCCCAAGTTCAGGTGGTAACTATGGCTACACCTTC,CASSPSSGGNYGYTF
TRBV24-1,-,13,-,TRBJ1-1,TGTGCCACCGCAGGGAACATGAACACTGAAGCTTTCTTT,CATAGNMNTEAFF
TRBV21-1,-,15,-,TRBJ2-1,TGTGCCAGCAGCCCCCTGGCGGGGGGCAGGAATGAGCAGTTCTTC,CASSPLAGGRNEQFF